Listed here are 6 T cell receptor beta chains from one sample, sequenced in a study of regulatory T cells in long-lasting Graves disease. CDR3-region Arm-PCR and iRepertoire HTBI primers produced the TCR beta libraries. From the multiplex PCR reads, TCRdb called clonotypes with MiXCR, one entry per CDR3 protein. This sample has 400,000 to 500,000 distinct CDR3 sequences, with roughly 21% found just once. Time point given: persistent/refractory GD, antithyroid drugs over 5 years with positive TRAb. PBMCs were the source of the RNA used for TCR sequencing. Sample: peripheral blood mononuclear cells (PBMCs), taken when the disease was refractory, from a patient treated with antithyroid drugs. Every receptor here comes from a female donor with Graves disease.

The chain is built from TRBV11-3 and TRBJ1-6; the D gene is possibly TRBD1 (5 bases). The CDR3 consists of 14 residues. The germline V and J ends were trimmed by 4 bases and 10 bases, with 14 bases remaining between them. Per the germline V gene, CDR1 is SGHNT and CDR2 is YENEEA. The CDR3 DNA reads TGTGCCAGCAGCTACGGGACCGTGGGGTCACCCCTCCACTTT. Translation gives CASSYGTVGSPLHF.

The sample holds one count of this clonotype. This chain joins TRBV4-3 and TRBJ1-2; no clear D. CDR3 size: 14 residues. Between the trimmed V and J ends, which lost 0 bases and 2 bases, there was a span of 7 bases. The V gene's germline CDR1 is LGHNA and CDR2 YSLEER. The CDR3 spells CASSQDFGNYGYTF. The CDR3 nucleotides read TGCGCCAGCAGCCAAGATTTCGGGAACTATGGCTACACCTTC.

J is TRBJ2-5 and V is TRBV7-9; D not certain. Germline CDR1 and CDR2: SEHNR and FQNEAQ (reference sequence). The CDR3 has 19 residues. With 1 base removed from V and 2 bases from J, the gap between germline ends came to 23 bases. For the CDR3, the DNA is TGTGCCAGCAGCTTAGAAGCGTTAGAGGCACGTCGGATGCAAGAGACCCAGTACTTC. Its translation is CASSLEALEARRMQETQYF.

This clonotype was detected a few times. J is TRBJ1-1 and V is TRBV4-3; the match to TRBD1 covers 9 bases. The trim removed 1 base at V and 1 base at J, leaving 4 bases unmatched. CDR3 size: 16 residues. From germline, CDR1 is LGHNA and CDR2 YSLEER. CDR3: CASSQGIQGANTEAFF. The CDR3 nucleotides read TGCGCCAGCAGCCAAGGTATACAGGGGGCGAACACTGAAGCTTTCTTT.

CDR3 sequence (DNA): TGTGCCAGCAGCTCCGACTTTCCCTACGAGCAGTACTTC. Its protein is CASSSDFPYEQYF. The rearrangement joins TRBV5-5 to TRBJ2-7, with unresolved D. Germline V gives CDR1 SGHKS, CDR2 YYEKEE (reference sequence). The CDR3 has 13 residues. V lost 3 bases to trimming and J lost 2 bases, with 9 bases between them. The whole variable domain, remainder taken from reference TRBV5-5 and TRBJ2-7, is DAGVTQSPTHLIKTRGQQVTLRCSPISGHKSVSWYQQVLGQGPQFIFQYYEKEERGRGNFPDRFSARQFPNYSSELNVNALLLGDSALYLCASSSDFPYEQYFGPGTRLTVT.

V usage is TRBV11-2 and J usage is TRBJ2-3, with D unclear. This CDR3 region has 18 residues. From germline, CDR1 is SGHAT and CDR2 FQNNGV. The V end was cut by 5 bases, the J end by 2 bases, with 23 bases between. The CDR3 is CASSGTPWAESPTDTQYF. CDR3 bases: TGTGCCAGCAGCGGCACCCCCTGGGCGGAGTCCCCCACAGATACGCAGTATTTT.